This paragraph reports one T cell receptor (beta chain). Its target is unknown. Germline is not matched at one junction end, which may reflect a read error. This record comes from a study of T cell repertoires in cytomegalovirus infection. Study-level information: The authors used CMV epitopes that were HLA-C-restricted (recently identified) and HLA-B-restricted (well studied).

TCRdb independently ran MiXCR on the reads; one entry per CDR3 protein. The sample includes roughly 730,000 distinct CDR3 sequences, 33% seen only once; the top ten take roughly 18%. CDR3 length: 15 amino acids. The rearrangement links TRBV5-3 to TRBJ2-3; maybe TRBD1 (5 bases). TRBV5-3 is sorted into the ORF group, with uncertain function. The clonotype was recovered from a human donor in good health (CMV status not recorded). Some clones in this sample may be carry-over from other donors' samples. The sequenced sample was cultured PBMCs, obtained from culture after CMV antigen stimulation. CDR3 DNA sequence: TGTGCCAGCAGCTTTGACAGAGCTAGCACAGATACGCAGTATTTT. This sequence encodes CASSFDRASTDTQYF.